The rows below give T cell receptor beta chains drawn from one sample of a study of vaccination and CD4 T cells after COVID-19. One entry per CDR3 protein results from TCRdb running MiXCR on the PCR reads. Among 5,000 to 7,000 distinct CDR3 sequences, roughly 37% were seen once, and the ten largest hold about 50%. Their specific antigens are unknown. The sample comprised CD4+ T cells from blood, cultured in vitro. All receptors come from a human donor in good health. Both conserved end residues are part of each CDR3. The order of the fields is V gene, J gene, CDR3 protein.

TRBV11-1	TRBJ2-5	CASSLRTTRFQETQYF
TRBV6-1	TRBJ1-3	CASRHSGNTIYF
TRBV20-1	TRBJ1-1	CSALPGQGLNTEAFF
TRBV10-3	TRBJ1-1	CAILTGNTEAFF
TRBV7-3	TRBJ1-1	CASSPGTGARRTEAFF
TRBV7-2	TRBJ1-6	CASSSGRFNSPLHF
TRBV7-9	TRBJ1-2	CASSDTDRVYGYTF
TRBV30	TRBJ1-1	CAWSRRNTEAFF
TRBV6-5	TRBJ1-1	CASSSQGLEAFF
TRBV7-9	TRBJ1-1	CASSLEDSPPAFF
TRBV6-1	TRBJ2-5	CASSGGLTFRETQYF
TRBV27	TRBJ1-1	CASSFRRDREAFF
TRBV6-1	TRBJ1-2	CASSERSSENYGYTF
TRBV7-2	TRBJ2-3	CASSPGGASTDTQYF
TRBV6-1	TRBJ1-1	CASRKTGGSEAFF
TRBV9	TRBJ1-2	CASSGSPKIYGYTF
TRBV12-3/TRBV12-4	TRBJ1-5	CASSAWAGDDQPQHF
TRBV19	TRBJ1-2	CASSPTGATYGYTF
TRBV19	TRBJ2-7	CASSSLLLAEQYF
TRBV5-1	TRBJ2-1	CASSYGGQGEQFF
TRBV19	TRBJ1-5	CASSIEGFGNQPQHF
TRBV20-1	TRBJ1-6	CSAPEGIGGSYNSPLHF
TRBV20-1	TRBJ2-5	CSATTSGGAPETQYF